This entry lists 18 T cell receptor beta chains sequenced from one sample in a study of PD-L1 blockade in urothelial cancer. Profiled with immunoSEQ multiplex PCR; TCRdb holds only in-frame clones, not every one. The sample holds 72,000 or so clones, 85% to 90% seen once. Time point in this sample: peripheral blood 6 weeks after treatment start. The specimen comprised PBMCs, sampled around atezolizumab (anti-PD-L1) treatment. Receptors were obtained from a man in his sixties with urothelial cancer.

The chain links TRBV2 to TRBJ2-2; TRBD1 is a possible D gene (6 bases). Germline V gives CDR1 SNHLY, CDR2 FYNNEI. CDR3 length: 14 residues. Trimming took 5 bases from V and 6 from J, leaving 13 bases between them. CDR3 protein: CASSPTGLAGELFF. DNA for the CDR3: TGTGCCAGCAGTCCAACAGGGTTGGCCGGGGAGCTGTTTTTT.

The chain combines TRBV5-1 with TRBJ2-2, with a tentative D call TRBD1 (6 bases). Looked up from germline, CDR1 is SGHRS and CDR2 is YFSETQ. The CDR3 sequence is 16 residues long. V shed 0 bases and J shed 2 bases, with 11 bases lying between them. The CDR3 DNA is TGCGCCAGCAGCTTGGGAAACAGGGCTAACACCGGGGAGCTGTTTTTT. It specifies CASSLGNRANTGELFF. Full variable domain (remainder filled in from reference TRBV5-1 and TRBJ2-2): KAGVTQTPRYLIKTRGQQVTLSCSPISGHRSVSWYQQTPGQGLQFLFEYFSETQRNKGNFPGRFSGRQFSNSRSEMNVSTLELGDSALYLCASSLGNRANTGELFFGEGSRLTVL.

The rearrangement links TRBV4-1 to TRBJ2-7; 8 bases match TRBD1. The junction had 7 bases not matched to a gene; V was cut back by 3 bases and J by 3 bases. Per the germline V gene, CDR1 is MGHRA and CDR2 is YSYEKL. This CDR3 has 15 residues. This chain's CDR3 is CASSQEDRVIYEQYF. The CDR3 DNA follows: TGCGCCAGCAGCCAGGAGGACAGGGTAATCTACGAGCAGTACTTC.

The chain is built from TRBV7-6 and TRBJ1-1, with D hard to call. The CDR3 is 14 amino acids. The germline CDR1 and CDR2 sequences are SGHVS and FNYEAQ. V was clipped by 5 bases and J by 0 bases, with 10 bases between them. CDR3 protein: CASSPGLLNTEAFF. The CDR3 nucleotides read TGTGCCAGCAGCCCCGGACTGCTGAACACTGAAGCTTTCTTT. The full variable domain, its missing parts supplied by reference TRBV7-6 and TRBJ1-1, is GAGVSQSPRYKVTKRGQDVALRCDPISGHVSLYWYRQALGQGPEFLTYFNYEAQQDKSGLPNDRFSAERPEGSISTLTIQRTEQRDSAMYRCASSPGLLNTEAFFGQGTRLTVV.

This clone came up once. This sequence joins TRBV11-2 and TRBJ1-2; D not resolved. Germline CDR1 SGHAT, CDR2 FQNNGV. This CDR3 comprises 13 residues. V was cut by 5 bases and J by 4 bases, with 11 bases left in between. This CDR3 is CASSAAGAYGYTF. The CDR3 DNA reads TGTGCCAGCAGCGCAGCAGGCGCCTATGGCTACACCTTC.

V and J are TRBV30 and TRBJ1-6; 9 positions match TRBD1. Losses at the gene ends were 3 bases for V and 2 bases for J; bases not matched to a gene: 8. The CDR3 has 17 residues. Germline lookup yields CDR1 GTSNPN and CDR2 SVGIG (reference sequence). The CDR3 nucleotides read TGTGCCTGGAGGGGACAGGGTGTTGGCCCCTATAATTCACCCCTCCACTTT. Amino acid sequence: CAWRGQGVGPYNSPLHF. Based on the CDR3 plus reference TRBV30 and TRBJ1-6, the full variable domain is SQTIHQWPATLVQPVGSPLSLECTVEGTSNPNLYWYRQAAGRGLQLLFYSVGIGQISSEVPQNLSASRPQDRQFILSSKKLLLSDSGFYLCAWRGQGVGPYNSPLHFGNGTRLTVT.

The chain links TRBV9 to TRBJ1-6; D remains unclear. Germline values: CDR1 SGDLS, CDR2 YYNGEE. V was clipped by 0 bases and J by 6 bases, with 13 bases between them. This CDR3 comprises 16 residues. The DNA of the CDR3 is TGTGCCAGCAGCGTAGTAGGAGGGCCACTTAATTCACCCCTCCACTTT. It yields the protein CASSVVGGPLNSPLHF.

About this clone: Germline is not matched at one junction end, which may reflect a read error. The chain recombines TRBV9 with TRBJ2-7; D might be TRBD2 (6 bases). CDR1 and CDR2 (germline): SGDLS, YYNGEE. The CDR3 sequence is 13 residues long. In DNA form, the CDR3 reads TGTGCCAGCAGCCCCCGGGACTCCAACGAGCAGTACTTC. Translated: CASSPRDSNEQYF.

Concerning this clone itself: The junction differs from germline at one of its ends, possibly a read error. This chain uses TRBV7-2 with TRBJ2-7; TRBD2 matches at 12 bases. The CDR3 consists of 15 residues. Looked up from germline, CDR1 is SGHTA and CDR2 is FQGNSA. The CDR3 is CASSVASGGVYERYF. The CDR3 DNA reads TGTGCCAGCAGCGTAGCTAGCGGGGGGGTCTACGAGCGGTACTTC.

J is TRBJ1-6 and V is TRBV5-1, with 9 bases lining up with TRBD1. This CDR3 has 16 amino acids. V lost 0 bases to trimming and J lost 9 bases; unmatched junction nucleotides: 7. CDR1 and CDR2 (germline): SGHRS, YFSETQ. CDR3 nucleotides: TGCGCCAGCAGCTTGGAAAGGACAGGGGTTGGTTCACCCCTCCACTTT. Translating gives CASSLERTGVGSPLHF.

The rearrangement joins TRBV9 to TRBJ2-5; possible D gene TRBD2, 5 bases. Germline CDR1 is SGDLS and CDR2 is YYNGEE. The CDR3 spans 16 residues. V was trimmed by 0 bases and J by 5 bases, leaving 17 bases between them. This chain's CDR3 is CASSVARVATGETQYF. The CDR3 DNA reads TGTGCCAGCAGCGTAGCGAGGGTAGCTACCGGCGAGACCCAGTACTTC.

The rearrangement uses TRBV7-2 and TRBJ2-1, with 14 bases identical to TRBD2. Looked up from germline, CDR1 is SGHTA and CDR2 is FQGNSA. Trimming took 4 bases from V and 8 from J; bases not matched to a gene: 7. The CDR3 is made up of 16 amino acids. CDR3 nucleotide sequence: TGTGCCAGCAGCTCCAGGACTAGCGGGGGGATGGATGAGCAGTTCTTC. It encodes CASSSRTSGGMDEQFF.

The chain uses TRBV28 and TRBJ1-2, with 8 bases that match TRBD1. The CDR3 is made up of 14 amino acids. Trimming removed 6 bases from V and 8 bases from J; junction bases left unmatched: 11. CDR1 and CDR2 from the germline V gene are MDHEN and SYDVKM. The CDR3: CASRVLDRGRGYTF. CDR3 nucleotide sequence: TGTGCCAGCAGGGTTTTAGACAGGGGAAGGGGCTACACCTTC.

The chain links TRBV10-3 to TRBJ2-7, with D possibly TRBD1 on 5 matching bases. This CDR3 has 16 amino acids. Germline CDR1 and CDR2: ENHRY and SYGVKD. The ends were cut back, 3 bases at V and 0 bases at J, with 15 bases in the middle. The CDR3 DNA sequence: TGTGCCATCAGTGATTTTTTCAGGGCTAGCTCCTACGAGCAGTACTTC. Protein sequence: CAISDFFRASSYEQYF.

The chain links TRBV9 to TRBJ2-2; TRBD2 agrees at 13 bases. This CDR3 is built from 15 residues. V was clipped by 3 bases and J by 10 bases; unmatched bases: 6. The germline V gene encodes CDR1 SGDLS and CDR2 YYNGEE. The CDR3 protein is CASSAGLAGVEELFF. In DNA form, the CDR3 reads TGTGCCAGCAGCGCCGGACTAGCGGGGGTGGAGGAGCTGTTTTTT.

This sequence joins TRBV14 and TRBJ2-7, with 14 nucleotides matching TRBD2. Looked up from germline, CDR1 is SGHDN and CDR2 is FVKESK. The CDR3 covers 15 residues. V lost 4 bases to trimming and J lost 2 bases; unmatched junction nucleotides: 1. The CDR3: CASSPGLAGAYEQYF. CDR3 nucleotides: TGTGCCAGCAGCCCGGGACTAGCGGGGGCCTACGAGCAGTACTTC. Using reference TRBV14 and TRBJ2-7 for the parts outside the CDR3, the full variable domain is EAGVTQFPSHSVIEKGQTVTLRCDPISGHDNLYWYRRVMGKEIKFLLHFVKESKQDESGMPNNRFLAERTGGTYSTLKVQPAELEDSGVYFCASSPGLAGAYEQYFGPGTRLTVT.

CDR3 in amino acids: CAWSGEFGNQPQHF. The CDR3 DNA reads TGTGCCTGGAGTGGAGAGTTTGGCAATCAGCCCCAGCATTTT. The chain combines TRBV30 with TRBJ1-5; no reliable D call. CDR1 is GTSNPN, CDR2 SVGIG, per germline (reference sequence). The CDR3 is 14 residues long. The V and J ends lost 1 base and 2 bases respectively, with 9 bases between them.

The chain recombines TRBV7-2 with TRBJ2-5; unclear D gene. V dropped 4 bases and J dropped 3 bases, with 3 bases sitting between them. The germline V gene has CDR1 SGHTA and CDR2 FQGNSA. CDR3 length: 11 amino acids. CDR3 residues: CASSSEETQYF. The CDR3 DNA sequence: TGTGCCAGCAGCTCTGAAGAGACCCAGTACTTC.